These T cell receptor beta chains were read from a single sample in a study of identical twins. TCRdb redid the calling of the 5' RACE reads with MiXCR, one entry per CDR3 protein. The profile shows fewer than 900,000 distinct CDR3 sequences, about 20% of them singletons. The same sample was also used in a study of T cells expressing NK-cell markers.

Sample: PBMCs. The receptors were sampled from a woman under 30 in good health. The CDR3 runs from the conserved cysteine through the conserved F or W. Fields, in order: D gene, clone size, J gene, V gene, CDR3 protein, CDR3 DNA. D genes are given only for firm matches. Expanded clones get a size class; other rows say once, few or many, or leave the size out.

>TRBD2|few|TRBJ2-3|TRBV10-3
CAIGTSGRTDTQYF
TGTGCCATTGGGACTAGCGGTCGCACAGATACGCAGTATTTT
>NA|NA|TRBJ2-7|TRBV5-1
CASSAAGDTYEQYF
TGCGCCAGCAGCGCGGCGGGGGACACCTACGAGCAGTACTTC
>NA|NA|TRBJ1-3|TRBV3-1
CASSQDKRQSGNTIYF
TGTGCCAGCAGCCAAGACAAGAGGCAGTCTGGAAACACCATATATTTT
>TRBD2|few|TRBJ2-1|TRBV25-1
CASSRLAGTWSEQFF
TGTGCCAGCAGCCGACTAGCGGGGACATGGTCTGAGCAGTTCTTC
>TRBD2|NA|TRBJ2-1|TRBV27
CAGPGLAGGSNEQFF
TGTGCCGGTCCGGGACTAGCGGGAGGGAGTAATGAGCAGTTCTTC
>TRBD2|few|TRBJ2-3|TRBV20-1
CSATGRKDTQYF
TGCAGTGCTACCGGGAGGAAGGATACGCAGTATTTT
>NA|few|TRBJ2-7|TRBV7-9
CASSPRVTYEQYF
TGTGCCAGCAGCCCCAGGGTCACCTACGAGCAGTACTTC
>NA|few|TRBJ1-5|TRBV29-1
CSVPSGEGNQPQHF
TGCAGCGTCCCTTCCGGGGAGGGTAATCAGCCCCAGCATTTT
>NA|NA|TRBJ2-1|TRBV4-1
CASSEARLSYNEQFF
TGCGCCAGCAGCGAGGCTAGATTATCCTACAATGAGCAGTTCTTC
>NA|few|TRBJ2-2|TRBV5-1
CASSGDRQVTGELFF
TGCGCCAGCAGCGGCGACAGGCAGGTCACCGGGGAGCTGTTTTTT
>NA|few|TRBJ2-7|TRBV20-1
CSATRQQGPYYEQYF
TGCAGTGCGACGCGTCAACAGGGACCCTATTACGAGCAGTACTTC
>NA|few|TRBJ2-7|TRBV29-1
CGPPYEQYF
TGTGGGCCCCCCTACGAGCAGTACTTC
>TRBD1|few|TRBJ2-2|TRBV9
CASSPRDRATGELFF
TGTGCCAGCAGCCCCCGGGACAGAGCCACCGGGGAGCTGTTTTTT
>NA|NA|TRBJ2-2|TRBV4-1
CASSQVWPSTGELFF
TGCGCCAGCAGCCAAGTCTGGCCCTCCACCGGGGAGCTGTTTTTT
>TRBD1|few|TRBJ2-1|TRBV20-1
CSSYRTGHNEQFF
TGCAGTTCGTATAGGACAGGGCACAATGAGCAGTTCTTC
>NA|NA|TRBJ2-1|TRBV5-1
CASSLEAWHEQFF
TGCGCCAGCAGCTTGGAAGCCTGGCATGAGCAGTTCTTC
>TRBD2|NA|TRBJ2-7|TRBV12-3/TRBV12-4
CASTSVGLAYEQYF
TGTGCCAGCACGTCGGTAGGACTAGCCTACGAGCAGTACTTC
>TRBD2|NA|TRBJ2-1|TRBV5-1
CASSYLADYNEQFF
TGCGCCAGCAGTTATCTAGCGGACTACAATGAGCAGTTCTTC
>TRBD1|NA|TRBJ1-3|TRBV4-1
CASSHEGTGVGNTIYF
TGCGCCAGCAGCCATGAAGGGACAGGGGTCGGAAACACCATATATTTT
>NA|few|TRBJ2-7|TRBV20-1
CSAKRVHEQYF
TGCAGTGCCAAACGGGTACACGAGCAGTACTTC
>NA|NA|TRBJ2-7|TRBV29-1
CSVEWGTGGNEQYF
TGCAGCGTTGAGTGGGGAACCGGTGGAAACGAGCAGTACTTC
>NA|NA|TRBJ2-7|TRBV27
CASSLSPGVGTYEQYF
TGTGCCAGCAGTTTATCCCCGGGGGTAGGAACCTACGAGCAGTACTTC
>TRBD1|NA|TRBJ2-1|TRBV7-3
CASSLQGAEQFF
TGTGCCAGCAGCTTGCAGGGGGCTGAGCAGTTCTTC
>TRBD1|NA|TRBJ2-3|TRBV20-1
CSAKGQTMSTDTQYF
TGCAGTGCCAAGGGACAGACTATGAGCACAGATACGCAGTATTTT
>NA|few|TRBJ2-5|TRBV12-3/TRBV12-4
CASSLGLPRETQYF
TGTGCCAGCAGTTTAGGGCTCCCCCGCGAGACCCAGTACTTC
>NA|NA|TRBJ1-3|TRBV20-1
CSASHRVGNTIYF
TGCAGTGCATCACACAGGGTCGGAAACACCATATATTTT
>NA|few|TRBJ1-3|TRBV12-3/TRBV12-4
CASNSDSRNTIYF
TGTGCCAGCAACTCGGACAGTAGAAACACCATATATTTT
>NA|NA|TRBJ2-6|TRBV20-1
CSASRMDGAPSGANVLTF
TGCAGTGCTAGCCGTATGGACGGGGCCCCCTCTGGGGCCAACGTCCTGACTTTC
>NA|NA|TRBJ1-2|TRBV12-3/TRBV12-4
CASSPLGGLNYGYTF
TGTGCCAGCAGTCCCCTGGGCGGACTTAACTATGGCTACACCTTC
>TRBD1|NA|TRBJ2-5|TRBV19
CASSTQGALETQYF
TGTGCCAGTAGTACCCAGGGGGCTTTGGAGACCCAGTACTTC
>TRBD2|many|TRBJ2-1|TRBV5-6
CASSRESGASYNEQFF
TGTGCCAGCAGCCGAGAGAGCGGGGCATCCTACAATGAGCAGTTCTTC
>NA|few|TRBJ1-1|TRBV12-3/TRBV12-4
CASKTINTEAFF
TGTGCCAGCAAGACGATAAACACTGAAGCTTTCTTT
>NA|NA|TRBJ2-7|TRBV7-2
CASSLGRLIYEQYF
TGTGCCAGCAGCTTAGGTAGGCTGATCTACGAGCAGTACTTC
>NA|few|TRBJ2-3|TRBV7-2
CASSLQLVTDTQYF
TGTGCCAGCAGCTTACAACTAGTCACAGATACGCAGTATTTT
>NA|NA|TRBJ1-6|TRBV7-9
CASSLTGEGSYNSPLHF
TGTGCCAGCAGCTTAACCGGCGAGGGCTCCTATAATTCACCCCTCCACTTT
>NA|NA|TRBJ2-6|TRBV20-1
CSAPQNPTGANVLTF
TGCAGTGCTCCACAGAATCCCACTGGGGCCAACGTCCTGACTTTC
>NA|many|TRBJ1-1|TRBV6-1
CASSLGRSSLWAFF
TGTGCCAGCAGTCTGGGACGGAGTTCACTGTGGGCTTTCTTT
>TRBD1|NA|TRBJ2-1|TRBV12-3/TRBV12-4
CASNYRGAYNEQFF
TGTGCCAGCAACTACAGGGGTGCCTACAATGAGCAGTTCTTC
>TRBD1|few|TRBJ1-1|TRBV7-6
CASSRDRGRAEAFF
TGTGCCAGCAGTCGGGACAGGGGGCGGGCTGAAGCTTTCTTT
>TRBD1|many|TRBJ2-7|TRBV5-1
CASSPGTDHYEQYF
TGCGCCAGCAGCCCTGGGACAGACCACTACGAGCAGTACTTC
>NA|NA|TRBJ2-5|TRBV2
CASSGLEETQYF
TGTGCCAGCTCGGGACTTGAAGAGACCCAGTACTTC
>NA|NA|TRBJ2-7|TRBV7-9
CASRAQGGLPSYEQYF
TGTGCCAGCAGGGCTCAGGGGGGCCTCCCCTCCTACGAGCAGTACTTC
>NA|NA|TRBJ1-2|TRBV12-3/TRBV12-4
CASRLRGREGYTF
TGTGCCAGCCGTTTACGTGGGCGCGAGGGCTACACCTTC
>NA|few|TRBJ2-1|TRBV12-3/TRBV12-4
CASSLARGTEQFF
TGTGCCAGCAGTTTGGCTCGGGGGACTGAGCAGTTCTTC
>NA|few|TRBJ1-1|TRBV5-1
CASSWTGPNAEAFF
TGCGCCAGCAGCTGGACGGGACCTAACGCTGAAGCTTTCTTT
>TRBD1|NA|TRBJ2-7|TRBV2
CASRRPWTGSYEQYF
TGTGCCAGCAGGAGACCCTGGACAGGCTCCTACGAGCAGTACTTC
>NA|many|TRBJ2-7|TRBV6-5
CASSYSLATSSYEQYF
TGTGCCAGCAGTTACAGTCTAGCGACTAGCTCCTACGAGCAGTACTTC
>NA|few|TRBJ2-7|TRBV12-3/TRBV12-4
CASSFGRSIYEQYF
TGTGCCAGCAGTTTCGGTCGCAGTATCTACGAGCAGTACTTC
>TRBD2|NA|TRBJ2-3|TRBV11-2
CASTETSGSGTDTQYF
TGTGCCAGCACGGAGACTAGCGGGAGTGGCACAGATACGCAGTATTTT
>TRBD1|NA|TRBJ1-1|TRBV20-1
CSAATGANTEAFF
TGCAGTGCTGCGACAGGGGCTAACACTGAAGCTTTCTTT
>NA|NA|TRBJ2-2|TRBV29-1
CSVGRGTNTGELFF
TGCAGCGTTGGTCGGGGGACGAACACCGGGGAGCTGTTTTTT
>NA|NA|TRBJ2-7|TRBV10-3
CAISMSMDSYEQYF
TGTGCCATCAGTATGTCGATGGACTCCTACGAGCAGTACTTC
>NA|NA|TRBJ2-1|TRBV20-1
CSVRGGMNEQFF
TGCAGTGTAAGGGGGGGCATGAATGAGCAGTTCTTC
>NA|NA|TRBJ2-3|TRBV6-1
CASSEAPGFADTQYF
TGTGCCAGCAGTGAAGCCCCGGGTTTTGCAGATACGCAGTATTTT
>NA|NA|TRBJ2-1|TRBV21-1
CASSFTSLMSTHEQFF
TGTGCCAGCAGTTTCACTAGCCTCATGAGCACACATGAGCAGTTCTTC
>NA|NA|TRBJ2-7|TRBV10-3
CAISESGPAYEQYF
TGTGCCATCAGTGAGTCAGGGCCTGCCTACGAGCAGTACTTC